The present TCR beta chain was sequenced within a study of cytomegalovirus exposure and HLA in healthy donors. Study observations and caveats: Later work showed greater clonal expansion in HLA-associated TCR beta chains than in equally common others. Links to common viral pathogens appeared, in a later analysis, for several of the most significant clusters.

The PCR made use of 60 Vbeta and 13 Jbeta primers. Authors' data handling: Later, some 75 million unique TCR beta chains were counted in an analysis, and 10 million to 12 million of them were shared. Assay: immunoSEQ multiplex PCR; the TCRdb copy retains only in-frame clones and omits some. V, J and clone size are taken as reported in that table, and D and trimming were inferred from the DNA itself. The repertoire consists of some 100,000 clones, with more than 65% occurring once and the leading ten covering approximately 15%. Of note for this clone: What it binds is unknown.

V was clipped by 9 bases and J by 1 base; unmatched bases: 7. Germline values: CDR1 SGHNT, CDR2 YYREEE (reference sequence). This CDR3 has 14 residues. This receptor was obtained from a woman between 18 and 30 years old in good health and CMV-seropositive. This rearrangement joins TRBV5-4 to TRBJ2-3; 8 nucleotides match TRBD2. Sample: PBMCs. DNA for the CDR3: TGTGCCACCGCCCGGCGGGGGGGCACAGATACGCAGTATTTT. Amino acids: CATARRGGTDTQYF.